The 19 T cell receptor beta chains below were found in one sample sequenced in a study of identical twins. One entry per CDR3 protein results from TCRdb running MiXCR on the 5' RACE reads. There are 550,000 to 700,000 distinct CDR3 sequences in the sample; around 20% occur only once, and approximately 4.3% lies in the top ten. The same specimen was also included in a second study, on T cells expressing NK-cell markers.

The sequenced sample was PBMCs. Receptors originate from a woman under 30 in good health.

This clonotype was detected many times. The chain has TRBV5-6 and TRBJ1-5; 8 nucleotides match TRBD1. CDR1 and CDR2 (germline): SGHDT, YYEEEE. V lost 4 bases, J lost 3 bases, and 6 bases stayed unmatched. The length of the CDR3 is 15 residues. Here the CDR3 reads CASSIGTGYNQPQHF. CDR3 nucleotides: TGTGCCAGCAGCATCGGGACAGGCTACAATCAGCCCCAGCATTTT. The full variable domain, its missing parts supplied by reference TRBV5-6 and TRBJ1-5, is DAGVTQSPTHLIKTRGQQVTLRCSPKSGHDTVSWYQQALGQGPQFIFQYYEEEERQRGNFPDRFSGHQFPNYSSELNVNALLLGDSALYLCASSIGTGYNQPQHFGDGTRLSIL.

The CDR3 DNA reads TGTGCCATCAGTGAGGGACGACAGGGAAGGGACTACAATGAGCAGTTCTTC. Residues: CAISEGRQGRDYNEQFF. The rearrangement uses TRBV10-3 and TRBJ2-1; 7 bases are shared with TRBD1. CDR1 and CDR2 (germline): ENHRY, SYGVKD. V lost 2 bases and J lost 3; bases outside the gene matches: 10. The CDR3 is 17 residues long.

In its sample, this clonotype was seen a few times. The junction departs from germline at one end; a sequencing error may be responsible. The chain carries TRBV12-3 or TRBV12-4 and TRBJ1-5; no reliable D call. The CDR3 sequence is 13 residues long. CDR3 in amino acids: CASSRDSNHPQHF. As DNA, the CDR3 is TGTGCCAGCAGCCGCGATTCCAATCATCCCCAGCATTTT.

This clonotype appeared a few times. The J gene is TRBJ1-6, the V gene TRBV5-1; D unresolved. The CDR3 runs to 14 residues. The ends were cut back, 3 bases at V and 8 bases at J, with 12 bases in the middle. CDR1 is SGHRS, CDR2 YFSETQ, per germline. CDR3 sequence reads: CASSSRLRDSPLHF. CDR3 bases: TGCGCCAGCAGCTCTCGCCTTAGGGATTCACCCCTCCACTTT.

This chain links TRBV12-3 or TRBV12-4 with TRBJ2-1, with 7 nucleotides matching TRBD2. The V gene end was trimmed by 3 bases and the J gene end by 13 bases; junction bases not matched to a gene: 9. The CDR3 sequence is 13 residues long. The CDR3 DNA reads TGTGCCAGCAGTTTCGGGTCCCGGGGGGTTCAGTTCTTC. Its protein is CASSFGSRGVQFF.

V gene TRBV9 combines with J gene TRBJ2-1; D uncertain. V was cut by 0 bases and J by 9 bases, with 7 bases left in between. The CDR3 spans 12 residues. Germline V gives CDR1 SGDLS, CDR2 YYNGEE. The CDR3 bases are TGTGCCAGCAGCGTAGTAGATCGTGAGCAGTTCTTC. Its protein product is CASSVVDREQFF.

This clonotype was observed a few times. CDR3 DNA: TGTGCCATCAGTAAACAGGGCAGTGGCACAGATACGCAGTATTTT. Its translation: CAISKQGSGTDTQYF. The V and J genes are TRBV10-3 and TRBJ2-3; D possibly corresponds to TRBD1 (6 bases). Germline V gives CDR1 ENHRY, CDR2 SYGVKD. There are 15 residues in the CDR3. V shed 5 bases and J shed 1 base, with 13 bases lying between them.

The J gene is TRBJ2-1, the V gene TRBV5-1; the match to TRBD2 covers 7 bases. V was pared by 2 bases and J by 8 bases, with 10 bases of the junction left unmatched. This CDR3 has 15 amino acids. Germline V gives CDR1 SGHRS, CDR2 YFSETQ. The CDR3 DNA sequence: TGCGCCAGCAGCTTCGGGGGAGGGTGGTCGGATGAGCAGTTCTTC. Residues: CASSFGGGWSDEQFF.

This clonotype came up a few times. The gene calls are TRBV7-9 and TRBJ2-3, with TRBD2 as a possible D gene (5 bases). Germline CDR1 and CDR2: SEHNR and FQNEAQ (reference sequence). This CDR3 is 16 amino acids long. Trimming took off 2 bases at V and 4 bases at J, with 16 bases between the two ends. The CDR3 DNA sequence: TGTGCCAGCAGCTTAACGGGCGGGCGCCGTGCAGATACGCAGTATTTT. It specifies CASSLTGGRRADTQYF.

V gene TRBV7-2 combines with J gene TRBJ2-7, with D tentatively TRBD1 (5 bases). The CDR3 consists of 12 residues. V lost 4 bases to trimming and J lost 6 bases, with 10 bases between them. Looked up from germline, CDR1 is SGHTA and CDR2 is FQGNSA. The CDR3 protein is CASSSRQGEQYF. The CDR3 DNA is TGTGCCAGCAGCTCTAGGCAGGGCGAGCAGTACTTC.

This clonotype was seen more than once but under ten times. The rearrangement joins TRBV9 to TRBJ2-3; unclear D gene. The CDR3 is 17 amino acids. V shed 0 bases and J shed 3 bases, with 17 bases lying between them. CDR1 SGDLS and CDR2 YYNGEE come from the germline V gene. The CDR3 loop is CASSVVASLAPTDTQYF. The DNA for the CDR3 is TGTGCCAGCAGCGTAGTCGCCAGCCTTGCTCCTACAGATACGCAGTATTTT.

This clonotype occurred a few times. This chain joins TRBV11-3 and TRBJ2-3, with D possibly TRBD2 on 5 matching bases. CDR3 length: 15 residues. Trimming shortened V by 3 bases and J by 6 bases, and 16 bases separated the two germline ends. Germline V gene sequence: CDR1 SGHNT, CDR2 YENEEA. The DNA for the CDR3 is TGTGCCAGCAGCTTGAGTGGAAACCGGAGGGATACGCAGTATTTT. It encodes CASSLSGNRRDTQYF.

The V and J genes are TRBV29-1 and TRBJ2-1; D might be TRBD1 (6 bases). CDR1 SQVTM and CDR2 ANQGSEA come from the germline V gene. Trimming took off 3 bases at V and 5 bases at J, with 14 bases between the two ends. The CDR3 length is 14 residues. CDR3 nucleotides: TGCAGCGTTGATACCTACAGGGACAACAATGAGCAGTTCTTC. It is translated as CSVDTYRDNNEQFF.

This clonotype has ten or more counts. V and J are TRBV29-1 and TRBJ2-1, with TRBD2 identical over 8 bases. The CDR3 totals 13 residues. Germline V gene data show CDR1 as SQVTM and CDR2 as ANQGSEA. J gave up 5 bases and V 4 bases, and 4 bases lay outside the gene matches. The CDR3 nucleotides read TGCAGCGTTGTACCAGCGGGGGACAATGAGCAGTTCTTC. This sequence encodes CSVVPAGDNEQFF.

This clonotype has a handful of counts. V and J are TRBV29-1 and TRBJ2-3, with TRBD1 as a possible D gene (5 bases). The germline V and J ends were trimmed by 7 bases and 1 base, with 9 bases remaining between them. This CDR3 is 12 amino acids long. From germline, CDR1 is SQVTM and CDR2 ANQGSEA. CDR3 sequence: CSGLRGTDTQYF. Here the CDR3 DNA reads TGCAGCGGGCTCAGGGGCACAGATACGCAGTATTTT.

V gene TRBV11-2 combines with J gene TRBJ1-3; D gene uncertain. The germline V and J ends were trimmed by 2 bases and 2 bases, with 13 bases remaining between them. The CDR3 loop spans 16 amino acids. The germline V gene has CDR1 SGHAT and CDR2 FQNNGV. CDR3 residues: CASSLRYQDAGNTIYF. In DNA, the CDR3 is TGTGCCAGCAGCTTAAGATACCAAGACGCTGGAAACACCATATATTTT.

The gene calls are TRBV6-5 and TRBJ1-2; weak D call: TRBD1 (5 bases). V shed 2 bases and J shed 7 bases, with 11 bases lying between them. There are 13 residues in the CDR3. CDR1 and CDR2 (germline): MNHEY, SVGAGI. CDR3 bases: TGTGCCAGCAGTTACAGGGGAGTCCCTGGCTACACCTTC. This sequence encodes CASSYRGVPGYTF.

This clonotype was counted between two and nine times. The CDR3 sequence is CASSPRFTGRVNTEAFF. CDR3 DNA: TGTGCCAGCAGCCCGAGATTCACAGGGAGGGTGAACACTGAAGCTTTCTTT. V is TRBV3-1 and J is TRBJ1-1, with TRBD1 as a possible D gene (6 bases). CDR1 LGHDT and CDR2 YNNKEL come from the germline V gene (reference sequence). Trimming left V 4 bases short and J 0 bases short, with 18 bases between. The CDR3 extends over 17 amino acids.

The rearrangement joins TRBV4-3 to TRBJ2-7; D ambiguous. The V end was cut by 0 bases, the J end by 0 bases, with 6 bases between. This CDR3 has 14 amino acids. Germline lookup yields CDR1 LGHNA and CDR2 YSLEER. In DNA form, the CDR3 reads TGCGCCAGCAGCCAAGATGAATACTCCTACGAGCAGTACTTC. This gives the protein CASSQDEYSYEQYF.